Detailed here is one TCR beta chain. The data were obtained in a study of cytomegalovirus exposure and HLA in healthy donors. Vbeta (60) and Jbeta (13) primers were used in the PCR. The table came from immunoSEQ multiplex PCR; TCRdb's copy has only in-frame clones and leaves some out. This sample has some 170,000 clones, with around 80% found just once. V was pared by 4 bases and J by 6 bases, with 7 bases of the junction left unmatched. The germline V gene has CDR1 MDHEN and CDR2 SYDVKM. The CDR3 contains 14 residues. Specimen: PBMCs. This clonotype originated in a woman in her sixties in good health and CMV-seropositive. The chain has TRBV28 and TRBJ2-7; 9 bases line up with TRBD1. The CDR3 sequence: CASSSGQGVSEQYF. The DNA for the CDR3 is TGTGCCAGCAGTTCGGGACAGGGAGTATCCGAGCAGTACTTC.